This record looks at one TCR beta chain sequence and its context. The antigen remains undetermined. This record comes from a study of cytomegalovirus exposure and HLA in healthy donors. Findings and caveats of the study: In presence/absence analyses, roughly uniform sequencing depth across donors was assumed.

V was trimmed by 5 bases and J by 10 bases, leaving 14 bases between them. The CDR3 runs 12 residues. The germline V gene encodes CDR1 SEHNR and CDR2 FQNEAQ (reference sequence). The PCR had 60 Vbeta and 13 Jbeta primers. Libraries were prepared by immunoSEQ multiplex PCR; TCRdb keeps only in-frame clonotypes and omits some of them. The sample yields about 120,000 clones, 75% seen once. Specimen: PBMCs. The TCR was taken from a woman younger than 30 in good health and CMV-seronegative. The chain uses TRBV7-9 and TRBJ1-1; D gene unclear. The CDR3 here is CASSPQTTRAFF. Here the CDR3 DNA reads TGTGCCAGCAGCCCCCAAACTACCCGAGCTTTCTTT.